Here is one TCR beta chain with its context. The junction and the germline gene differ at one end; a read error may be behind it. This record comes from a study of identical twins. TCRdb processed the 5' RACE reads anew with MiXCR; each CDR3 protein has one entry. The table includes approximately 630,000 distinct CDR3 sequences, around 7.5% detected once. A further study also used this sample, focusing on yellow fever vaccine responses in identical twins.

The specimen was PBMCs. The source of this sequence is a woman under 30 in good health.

CDR3 in amino acids: CCARDRTSGRAGYEQYF. Written as DNA, the CDR3 is TGCTGTGCTAGAGATAGGACTAGCGGGAGGGCCGGGTACGAGCAGTACTTC. This chain uses TRBV20-1 with TRBJ2-7, with 15 bases that match TRBD2. This CDR3 spans 17 amino acids. CDR1 and CDR2 (germline): DFQATT, SNEGSKA (reference sequence).